This T cell receptor (beta chain) was found in a study of identical twins. General study points: Weaker excess sharing between twins was seen in beta out-of-frame sequences. Fewer insertions were carried by abundant cord blood beta clonotypes, but none was seen in memory repertoires.

From germline, CDR1 is MNHEY and CDR2 SVGEGT. Trimming removed 6 bases from V and 5 bases from J; junction bases left unmatched: 6. The CDR3 loop spans 14 amino acids. TCRdb itself ran the 5' RACE reads through MiXCR, one entry per CDR3 protein. The repertoire holds just over 450,000 distinct CDR3 sequences, with over 12% as singletons. The donors were all healthy and Caucasian. In its sample, this clonotype was seen a few times. What it binds is unknown. These data were also reused for a study on yellow fever vaccine responses in identical twins. That source notes: A vaccine T cell response that seemed partly convergent and partly personalized was reported in twins.

Sample: CD4+ T cells sorted from blood. The chain combines TRBV6-2 or TRBV6-3 with TRBJ2-7; 11 bases are shared with TRBD2. The TCR sequence derives from a woman between 18 and 30 years old in good health. CDR3 region: CASSRLAGKNEQYF. CDR3 DNA sequence: TGTGCCAGCAGCCGACTAGCGGGGAAGAACGAGCAGTACTTC.